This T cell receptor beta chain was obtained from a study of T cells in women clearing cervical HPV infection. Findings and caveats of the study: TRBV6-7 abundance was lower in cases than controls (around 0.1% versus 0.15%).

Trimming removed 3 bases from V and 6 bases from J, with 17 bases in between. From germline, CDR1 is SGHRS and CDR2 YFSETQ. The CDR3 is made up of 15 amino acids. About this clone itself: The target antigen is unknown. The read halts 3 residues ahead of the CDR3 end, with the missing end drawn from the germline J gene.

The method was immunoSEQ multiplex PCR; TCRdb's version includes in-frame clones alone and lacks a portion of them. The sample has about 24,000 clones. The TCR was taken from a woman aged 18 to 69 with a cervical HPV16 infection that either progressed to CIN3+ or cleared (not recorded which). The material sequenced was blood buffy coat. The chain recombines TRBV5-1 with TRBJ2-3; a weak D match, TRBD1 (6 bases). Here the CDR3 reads CASSSEQGPQDTQYF. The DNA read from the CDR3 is TGCGCCAGCAGCTCGGAACAGGGTCCGCAGGATACG.